These 27 T cell receptor beta chains came from one sample sequenced in a study of cytomegalovirus exposure and HLA in healthy donors (dated by TCRdb to the late 2010s). Library creation used the immunoSEQ multiplex PCR assay. A mixture of 60 forward primers for TCR Vbeta segments and 13 reverse primers for TCR Jbeta segments was used in the multiplex PCR. What TCRdb holds here is the immuneACCESS table cut down to in-frame rearrangements. Part of the clones is not present; checked against another copy, under half of the missing clones reflect an unresolved V gene, and the others are unexplained. The sample profile shows some 180,000 clones; roughly 80% of them were found once. The ten most abundant clones make up approximately 2.1% of the sample. Material for sequencing was PBMCs. These receptors all stem from a male donor in good health and CMV-seronegative.

This clone was seen only once. The CDR3 coding sequence is TGCAGCGTAGCGGGGGGGCCGGACGTGTCCTTCTTC. Encoded protein: CSVAGGPDVSFF. The chain is built from TRBV29-1 and TRBJ2-1, with 10 bases identical to TRBD2. With V trimmed by 6 bases and J by 16 bases, 12 bases remained unmatched. CDR3 length equals 12 residues. Per germline, CDR1 SQVTM and CDR2 ANQGSEA.

As for this clone: Other DNA sequences in this specimen translate into the identical CDR3. This chain links TRBV7-2 with TRBJ1-2, with D maybe TRBD1 (5 bases). V was clipped by 5 bases and J by 5 bases, with 15 bases between them. The germline V gene has CDR1 SGHTA and CDR2 FQGNSA. The CDR3 is made up of 14 amino acids. The CDR3 reads CASSPQAANYGYTF. The DNA for the CDR3 is TGTGCCAGCAGCCCACAGGCGGCCAATTATGGCTACACCTTC.

This sequence joins TRBV7-6 and TRBJ2-7; 11 nucleotides align to TRBD1. CDR3 length: 17 residues. CDR1 is SGHVS, CDR2 FNYEAQ, per germline. V lost 0 bases to trimming and J lost 3 bases; unmatched junction nucleotides: 7. The CDR3 DNA follows: TGTGCCAGCAGCTTAGCGGAAGGGACAGGGGGAAACTACGAGCAGTACTTC. Protein product: CASSLAEGTGGNYEQYF.

This clone was seen more than once but under ten times. This chain uses TRBV7-9 with TRBJ2-7, with a weak D call TRBD1 (6 bases). Germline V gene data show CDR1 as SEHNR and CDR2 as FQNEAQ (reference sequence). V gave up 6 bases and J gave up 7 bases, with 16 bases separating them. CDR3 length: 13 amino acids. Here the CDR3 DNA reads TGTGCCAGCAGTATTCAGGGGCTGCGGGAGCAGTACTTC. As protein: CASSIQGLREQYF.

This rearrangement joins TRBV15 to TRBJ1-3; TRBD1 matches 7 bases. Germline V gene sequence: CDR1 LNHNV, CDR2 YYDKDF (reference sequence). The length of the CDR3 is 16 residues. The junction had 6 bases not matched to a gene; V was cut back by 2 bases and J by 2 bases. The CDR3 bases are TGTGCCACCAGCAGACGCGACAGGGAGGCTGGAAACACCATATATTTT. Translated, it gives CATSRRDREAGNTIYF.

The chain has TRBV19 and TRBJ2-2, with 8 bases fitting TRBD1. Germline assignment: CDR1 LNHDA and CDR2 SQIVND (reference sequence). CDR3 length equals 16 residues. V dropped 3 bases and J dropped 4; count of bases not matched to a gene: 7. CDR3 residues: CASSMLQGASTGELFF. In nucleotides, the CDR3 is TGTGCCAGTAGTATGCTTCAGGGGGCGAGCACCGGGGAGCTGTTTTTT. The complete variable domain, with remaining parts taken from reference TRBV19 and TRBJ2-2, reads DGGITQSPKYLFRKEGQNVTLSCEQNLNHDAMYWYRQDPGQGLRLIYYSQIVNDFQKGDIAEGYSVSREKKESFPLTVTSAQKNPTAFYLCASSMLQGASTGELFFGEGSRLTVL.

The chain is built from TRBV7-2 and TRBJ2-1, with D tentatively TRBD1 (6 bases). The CDR3 totals 15 residues. V gave up 5 bases and J gave up 2 bases, with 13 bases separating them. The germline V gene has CDR1 SGHTA and CDR2 FQGNSA. CDR3 residues: CASSQQGSPYNEQFF. Written as DNA, the CDR3 is TGTGCCAGCAGCCAACAGGGATCCCCCTACAATGAGCAGTTCTTC. The whole variable domain, filled in from reference TRBV7-2 and TRBJ2-1, reads GAGVSQSPSNKVTEKGKDVELRCDPISGHTALYWYRQSLGQGLEFLIYFQGNSAPDKSGLPSDRFSAERTGGSVSTLTIQRTQQEDSAVYLCASSQQGSPYNEQFFGPGTRLTVL.

The J gene is TRBJ1-4, the V gene TRBV11-2; 8 bases map to TRBD1. V trimming: 6 bases; J trimming: 2 bases; junction bases outside the gene matches: 5. CDR1 is SGHAT, CDR2 FQNNGV, per germline. This CDR3 contains 15 residues. The CDR3 sequence is CASRNRTGTNEKLFF. CDR3 coding DNA: TGTGCCAGCAGGAATAGGACAGGGACTAATGAAAAACTGTTTTTT.

J is TRBJ2-4 and V is TRBV5-6, with 7 positions matching TRBD1. Germline-derived CDR1 and CDR2 are SGHDT and YYEEEE. The CDR3 totals 15 residues. The V gene end was trimmed by 0 bases and the J gene end by 8 bases; junction bases not matched to a gene: 8. The CDR3 protein is CASSLALGQIDIQYF. The CDR3 DNA is TGTGCCAGCAGCTTGGCGCTGGGACAGATTGACATTCAGTACTTC.

V gene TRBV5-1 combines with J gene TRBJ2-5; 11 nucleotides line up with TRBD1. The CDR3 is made up of 14 amino acids. From germline, CDR1 is SGHRS and CDR2 YFSETQ. Trimming cost V 7 bases and J 6 bases; bases outside gene matches: 8. DNA for the CDR3: TGCGCCAGCCTAGGTGGGACAGGGGGGCAGACCCAGTACTTC. It specifies CASLGGTGGQTQYF.

J is TRBJ1-1 and V is TRBV5-1; D unresolved. CDR1 is SGHRS, CDR2 YFSETQ, per germline. The CDR3 covers 14 residues. Trimming cost V 2 bases and J 2 bases, with 10 bases left between them. The CDR3 sequence: CASSLQPGNTEAFF. CDR3 sequence (DNA): TGCGCCAGCAGCTTACAACCGGGTAACACTGAAGCTTTCTTT.

This chain connects TRBV15 to TRBJ1-2, with D perhaps matching TRBD1 (5 bases). This CDR3 spans 15 amino acids. V lost 2 bases and J lost 5, with 15 bases in between. In germline, CDR1 is LNHNV, CDR2 YYDKDF (reference sequence). The CDR3 coding sequence is TGTGCCACCAGCAGATCTGATGTGGGGCGTTATGGCTACACCTTC. As protein: CATSRSDVGRYGYTF.

The chain couples TRBV5-1 to TRBJ2-5, with 11 bases fitting TRBD2. Germline assignment: CDR1 SGHRS and CDR2 YFSETQ. The CDR3 contains 15 residues. V shed 5 bases, J shed 3 bases, and the junction held 6 bases outside the gene matches. Here the CDR3 reads CASSTGTSGEETQYF. In DNA form, the CDR3 reads TGCGCCAGCAGTACCGGGACTAGCGGAGAAGAGACCCAGTACTTC.

V gene TRBV10-1 combines with J gene TRBJ2-3, with 7 bases aligning to TRBD1. Per germline, CDR1 WNHNN and CDR2 SYGVQD (reference sequence). The CDR3 length is 15 residues. With V trimmed by 4 bases and J by 1 base, 5 bases remained unmatched. CDR3: CASSVGQGGTDTQYF. The CDR3 DNA reads as TGCGCCAGCAGTGTGGGGCAGGGGGGCACAGATACGCAGTATTTT.

The chain couples TRBV19 to TRBJ2-3; a weak D match, TRBD1 (6 bases). With 3 bases removed from V and 4 bases from J, the gap between germline ends came to 14 bases. The CDR3 is made up of 15 amino acids. Germline V gene lookup returns CDR1 LNHDA and CDR2 SQIVND (reference sequence). The CDR3 protein is CASSIGGPESDTQYF. CDR3 in DNA: TGTGCCAGTAGTATTGGGGGCCCAGAGTCAGATACGCAGTATTTT.

This sequence joins TRBV9 and TRBJ1-2; D is possibly TRBD1 (6 bases). The CDR3 sequence is 14 residues long. Trimming stripped 0 bases from V and 4 bases from J, with 10 bases between. CDR1 and CDR2 from the germline V gene are SGDLS and YYNGEE. This chain's CDR3 is CASSVEGGIYGYTF. CDR3 nucleotide sequence: TGTGCCAGCAGCGTAGAGGGGGGGATCTATGGCTACACCTTC. Drawing the rest from reference TRBV9 and TRBJ1-2, the complete variable domain is DSGVTQTPKHLITATGQRVTLRCSPRSGDLSVYWYQQSLDQGLQFLIQYYNGEERAKGNILERFSAQQFPDLHSELNLSSLELGDSALYFCASSVEGGIYGYTFGSGTRLTVV.

The chain recombines TRBV13 with TRBJ1-6; TRBD1 matches 8 bases. The CDR3 extends over 15 amino acids. Germline loops: CDR1 PRHDT, CDR2 FYEKMQ (reference sequence). V shed 5 bases and J 8 bases; nucleotides not matched to a gene: 8. The CDR3 spells CASSGQGQLDSPLHF. CDR3 DNA sequence: TGTGCCAGCAGCGGACAGGGACAGTTAGATTCACCCCTCCACTTT.

The V gene is TRBV7-2, the J gene TRBJ2-5; 11 bases agree with TRBD2. Per germline, CDR1 SGHTA and CDR2 FQGNSA. The V segment lost 11 bases and the J segment 5 bases; nucleotides outside the gene matches: 13. The CDR3 contains 15 residues. The CDR3 DNA reads as TGTGCCGGAGCCAATAGCGGGGGGGGCCATGAGACCCAGTACTTC. Encoded protein: CAGANSGGGHETQYF. The full variable domain, with the rest looked up from reference TRBV7-2 and TRBJ2-5, is GAGVSQSPSNKVTEKGKDVELRCDPISGHTALYWYRQSLGQGLEFLIYFQGNSAPDKSGLPSDRFSAERTGGSVSTLTIQRTQQEDSAVYLCAGANSGGGHETQYFGPGTRLLVL.

The chain recombines TRBV2 with TRBJ1-6; 7 bases match TRBD1. The CDR3 loop spans 17 amino acids. Trimming removed 2 bases from V and 3 bases from J; junction bases left unmatched: 7. Per the germline V gene, CDR1 is SNHLY and CDR2 is FYNNEI. This chain's CDR3 is CASSELGQAFYNSPLHF. In DNA, the CDR3 is TGTGCCAGCAGTGAACTCGGACAGGCGTTCTATAATTCACCCCTCCACTTT. The entire variable domain, with the rest obtained from reference TRBV2 and TRBJ1-6, is as follows: EPEVTQTPSHQVTQMGQEVILRCVPISNHLYFYWYRQILGQKVEFLVSFYNNEISEKSEIFDDQFSVERPDGSNFTLKIRSTKLEDSAMYFCASSELGQAFYNSPLHFGNGTRLTVT.

The rearrangement uses TRBV10-3 and TRBJ1-2; D is uncertain. This CDR3 is built from 14 residues. Germline V gene sequence: CDR1 ENHRY, CDR2 SYGVKD. V dropped 1 base and J dropped 3 bases, with 9 bases sitting between them. The CDR3 protein is CAISELADYYGYTF. The CDR3 DNA is TGTGCCATCAGTGAGTTGGCAGATTACTATGGCTACACCTTC.

The J gene is TRBJ2-5, the V gene TRBV15; 7 bases are a match to TRBD1. The ends lost 3 bases at V and 4 bases at J; junction bases unmatched: 8. Germline CDR1 reads LNHNV; CDR2 reads YYDKDF (reference sequence). This CDR3 has 15 residues. CDR3 in DNA: TGTGCCACCAGCAGGTCAGACAGGGTCGGAGAGACCCAGTACTTC. Protein sequence: CATSRSDRVGETQYF.

The V and J genes are TRBV10-3 and TRBJ1-2, with D perhaps matching TRBD1 (5 bases). The CDR3 spans 14 residues. V dropped 6 bases and J dropped 5 bases, with 16 bases sitting between them. Per germline, CDR1 ENHRY and CDR2 SYGVKD. For the CDR3, the DNA is TGTGCCATCAGGGGGACGGGGGTCTGGTATGGCTACACCTTC. Its protein is CAIRGTGVWYGYTF.

V gene TRBV10-3 combines with J gene TRBJ2-1; tentatively, D is TRBD2 (7 bases). Germline-derived CDR1 and CDR2 are ENHRY and SYGVKD. V lost 0 bases and J 6 bases, leaving 9 bases between the germline ends. The length of the CDR3 is 14 residues. The CDR3 region is CAISESGGRNEQFF. DNA for the CDR3: TGTGCCATCAGTGAGTCGGGGGGGCGCAATGAGCAGTTCTTC.

The CDR3 is CASSLDGRQGRSEAFF. The CDR3 DNA is TGTGCCAGCAGCTTAGACGGACGACAGGGGAGGTCGGAAGCTTTCTTT. V usage is TRBV11-3 and J usage is TRBJ1-1; 8 bases are a match to TRBD1. This CDR3 region has 16 residues. Germline CDR1 SGHNT, CDR2 YENEEA. V lost 0 bases to trimming and J lost 8 bases; unmatched junction nucleotides: 11.

In its sample, this clone was seen once. This chain uses TRBV7-2 with TRBJ2-2, with 7 bases matching TRBD1. Trimming removed 1 base from V and 3 bases from J; junction bases left unmatched: 5. CDR1 is SGHTA, CDR2 FQGNSA, per germline. The CDR3 has 16 amino acids. This CDR3 reads CASSLGEGQYTGELFF. In DNA, the CDR3 is TGTGCCAGCAGCTTAGGAGAGGGACAGTACACCGGGGAGCTGTTTTTT. Combining the CDR3 with reference TRBV7-2 and TRBJ2-2 gives the whole variable domain GAGVSQSPSNKVTEKGKDVELRCDPISGHTALYWYRQSLGQGLEFLIYFQGNSAPDKSGLPSDRFSAERTGGSVSTLTIQRTQQEDSAVYLCASSLGEGQYTGELFFGEGSRLTVL.

This clone has only one observation. V usage is TRBV9 and J usage is TRBJ2-1; a weak D match, TRBD1 (5 bases). CDR1 and CDR2 from the germline V gene are SGDLS and YYNGEE. This CDR3 is 15 amino acids long. Trimming took off 0 bases at V and 7 bases at J, with 14 bases between the two ends. CDR3 residues: CASSVDFQGWNEQFF. The CDR3 DNA sequence: TGTGCCAGCAGCGTAGATTTTCAGGGCTGGAATGAGCAGTTCTTC.

The chain is built from TRBV18 and TRBJ2-5; D possibly corresponds to TRBD1 (6 bases). The germline V gene encodes CDR1 KGHSH and CDR2 LQKENI. The CDR3 totals 14 residues. Deletions cut 6 bases from V and 2 bases from J, with 13 bases between. CDR3 protein: CASSLRRGQETQYF. As DNA, the CDR3 is TGTGCCAGCTCCTTACGCAGGGGTCAAGAGACCCAGTACTTC.